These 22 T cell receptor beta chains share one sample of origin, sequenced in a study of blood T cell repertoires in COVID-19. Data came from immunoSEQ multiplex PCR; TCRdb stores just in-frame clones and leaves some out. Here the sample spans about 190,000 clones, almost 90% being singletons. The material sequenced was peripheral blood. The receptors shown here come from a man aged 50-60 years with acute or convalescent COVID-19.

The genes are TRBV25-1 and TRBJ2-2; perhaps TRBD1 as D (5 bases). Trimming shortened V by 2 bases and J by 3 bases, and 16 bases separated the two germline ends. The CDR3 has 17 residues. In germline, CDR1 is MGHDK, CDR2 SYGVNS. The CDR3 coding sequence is TGTGCCAGCAGTGAAAGGGGCGGAGCGTTGTACACCGGGGAGCTGTTTTTT. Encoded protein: CASSERGGALYTGELFF.

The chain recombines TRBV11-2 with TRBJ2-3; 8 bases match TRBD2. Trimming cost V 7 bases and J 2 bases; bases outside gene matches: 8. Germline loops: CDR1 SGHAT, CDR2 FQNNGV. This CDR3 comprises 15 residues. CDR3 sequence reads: CASKPELADTDTQYF. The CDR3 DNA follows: TGTGCCAGCAAGCCCGAACTAGCGGACACAGATACGCAGTATTTT.

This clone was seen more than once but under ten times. CDR3: CAWSAGLGQPQHF. The CDR3 bases are TGTGCCTGGAGTGCTGGGCTTGGACAGCCCCAGCATTTT. This chain uses TRBV30 with TRBJ1-5; D gene uncertain. This CDR3 contains 13 residues. Trimming took off 1 base at V and 7 bases at J, with 11 bases between the two ends. Germline CDR1 is GTSNPN and CDR2 is SVGIG (reference sequence).

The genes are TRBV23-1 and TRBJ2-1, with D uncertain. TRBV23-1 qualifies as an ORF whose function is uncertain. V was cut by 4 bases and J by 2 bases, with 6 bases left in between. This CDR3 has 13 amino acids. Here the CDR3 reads CASSPPPYNEQFF. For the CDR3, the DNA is TGCGCCAGCAGTCCTCCCCCCTACAATGAGCAGTTCTTC.

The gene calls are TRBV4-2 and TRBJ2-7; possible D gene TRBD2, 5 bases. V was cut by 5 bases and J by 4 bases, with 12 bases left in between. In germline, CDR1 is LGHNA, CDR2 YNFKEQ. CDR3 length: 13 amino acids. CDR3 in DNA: TGTGCCAGCAGCGAACTAGAGGGTTACGAGCAGTACTTC. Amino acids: CASSELEGYEQYF.

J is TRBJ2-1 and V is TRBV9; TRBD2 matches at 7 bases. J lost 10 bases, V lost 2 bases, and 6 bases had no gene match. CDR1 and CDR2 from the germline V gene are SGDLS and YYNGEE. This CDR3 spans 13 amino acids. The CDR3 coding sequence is TGTGCCAGCAGCGTCCCTCGGGGGGAAGAGCAGTTCTTC. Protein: CASSVPRGEEQFF.

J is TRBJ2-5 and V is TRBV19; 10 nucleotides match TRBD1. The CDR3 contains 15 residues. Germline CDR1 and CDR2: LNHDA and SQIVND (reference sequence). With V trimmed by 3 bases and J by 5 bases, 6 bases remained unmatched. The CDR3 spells CASSIATGGDETQYF. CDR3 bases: TGTGCCAGTAGTATTGCGACAGGGGGCGACGAGACCCAGTACTTC.

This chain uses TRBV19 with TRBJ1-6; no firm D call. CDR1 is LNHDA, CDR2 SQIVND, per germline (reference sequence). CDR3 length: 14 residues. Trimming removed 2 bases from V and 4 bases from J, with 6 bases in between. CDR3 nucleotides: TGTGCCAGTAGTATAACGGGGTATAATTCACCCCTCCACTTT. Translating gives CASSITGYNSPLHF.

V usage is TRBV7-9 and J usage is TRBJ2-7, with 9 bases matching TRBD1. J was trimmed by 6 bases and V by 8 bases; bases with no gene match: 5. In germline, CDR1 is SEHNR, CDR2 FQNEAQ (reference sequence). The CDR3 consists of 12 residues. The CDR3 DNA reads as TGTGCCAGCGAACAGGGGGCCACCGAGCAGTACTTC. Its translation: CASEQGATEQYF.

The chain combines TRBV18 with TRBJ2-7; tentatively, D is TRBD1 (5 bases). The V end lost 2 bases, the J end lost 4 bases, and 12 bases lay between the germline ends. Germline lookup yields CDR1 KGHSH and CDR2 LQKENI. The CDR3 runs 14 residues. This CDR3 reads CASSPGAGRYEQYF. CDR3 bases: TGTGCCAGCTCACCAGGGGCAGGTCGTTACGAGCAGTACTTC.

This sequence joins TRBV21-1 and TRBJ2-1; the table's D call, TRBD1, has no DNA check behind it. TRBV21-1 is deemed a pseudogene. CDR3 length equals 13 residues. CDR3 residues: CASSNRPDNEQFF. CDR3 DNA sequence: TGTGCCAGCAGCAATCGTCCAGACAATGAGCAGTTCTTC.

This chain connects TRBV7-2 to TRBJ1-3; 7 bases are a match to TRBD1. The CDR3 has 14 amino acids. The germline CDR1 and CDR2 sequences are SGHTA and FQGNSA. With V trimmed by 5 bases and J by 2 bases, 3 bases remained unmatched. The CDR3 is CASSPTGTGNTIYF. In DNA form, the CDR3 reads TGTGCCAGCAGCCCGACAGGGACTGGAAACACCATATATTTT.

CDR3 sequence (DNA): TGTGCCATCAGTGAGGCTAGCGGGGCCTACGAGCAGTACTTC. It yields the protein CAISEASGAYEQYF. The chain combines TRBV10-3 with TRBJ2-7; 9 bases are shared with TRBD2. From germline, CDR1 is ENHRY and CDR2 SYGVKD. Germline trimming cut 2 bases from V and 2 bases from J; bases unmatched to any gene: 1. The length of the CDR3 is 14 residues.

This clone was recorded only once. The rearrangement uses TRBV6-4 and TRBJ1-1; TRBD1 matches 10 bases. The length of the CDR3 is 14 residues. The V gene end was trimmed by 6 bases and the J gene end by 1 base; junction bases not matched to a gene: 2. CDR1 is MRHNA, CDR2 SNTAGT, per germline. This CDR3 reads CASRGQGSNTEAFF. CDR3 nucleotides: TGTGCCAGCAGGGGACAGGGGTCGAACACTGAAGCTTTCTTT.

The chain's CDR3 is CASSLGTSGNQETQYF. Written as DNA, the CDR3 is TGTGCCAGCAGCCTCGGGACTAGCGGGAACCAAGAGACCCAGTACTTC. The V call is TRBV5-5, the J call TRBJ2-5; 13 positions match TRBD2. With 4 bases clipped from V and 0 bases from J, the junction kept 3 bases outside the gene matches. In germline, CDR1 is SGHKS, CDR2 YYEKEE (reference sequence). The length of the CDR3 is 16 residues.

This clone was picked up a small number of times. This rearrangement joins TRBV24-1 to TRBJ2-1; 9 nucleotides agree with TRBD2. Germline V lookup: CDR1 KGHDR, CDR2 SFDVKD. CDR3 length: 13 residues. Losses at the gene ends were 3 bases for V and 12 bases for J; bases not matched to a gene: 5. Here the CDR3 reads CATSDAVAGVQFF. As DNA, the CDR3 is TGTGCCACCAGTGATGCCGTAGCGGGAGTGCAGTTCTTC.

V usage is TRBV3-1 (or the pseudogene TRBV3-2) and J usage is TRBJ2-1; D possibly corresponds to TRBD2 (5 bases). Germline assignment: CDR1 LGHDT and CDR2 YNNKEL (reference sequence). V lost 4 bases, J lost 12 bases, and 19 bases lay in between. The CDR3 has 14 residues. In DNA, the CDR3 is TGTGCCAGCAGCCCGAACCTGCAGAGGGATGTGCAGTTCTTC. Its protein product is CASSPNLQRDVQFF.

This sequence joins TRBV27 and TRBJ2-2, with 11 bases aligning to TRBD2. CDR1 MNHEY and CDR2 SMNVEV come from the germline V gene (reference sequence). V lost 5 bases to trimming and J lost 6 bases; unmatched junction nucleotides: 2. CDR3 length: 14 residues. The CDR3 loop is CASSVTSGAGELFF. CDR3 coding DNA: TGTGCCAGCAGTGTGACTAGCGGGGCCGGGGAGCTGTTTTTT.

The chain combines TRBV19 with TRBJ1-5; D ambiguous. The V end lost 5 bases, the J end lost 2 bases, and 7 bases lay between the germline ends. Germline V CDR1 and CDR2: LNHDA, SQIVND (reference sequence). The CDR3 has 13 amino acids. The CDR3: CASSGRGNQPQHF. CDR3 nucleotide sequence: TGTGCCAGTAGTGGGCGGGGCAATCAGCCCCAGCATTTT. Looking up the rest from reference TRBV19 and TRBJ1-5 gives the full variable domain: DGGITQSPKYLFRKEGQNVTLSCEQNLNHDAMYWYRQDPGQGLRLIYYSQIVNDFQKGDIAEGYSVSREKKESFPLTVTSAQKNPTAFYLCASSGRGNQPQHFGDGTRLSIL.

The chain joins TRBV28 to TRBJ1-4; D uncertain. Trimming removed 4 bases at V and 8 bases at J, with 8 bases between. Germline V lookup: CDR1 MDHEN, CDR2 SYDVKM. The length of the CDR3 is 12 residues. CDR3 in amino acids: CASSSSEEKLFF. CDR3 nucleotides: TGTGCCAGCAGTTCCTCCGAGGAAAAACTGTTTTTT. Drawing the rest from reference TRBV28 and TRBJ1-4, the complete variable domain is DVKVTQSSRYLVKRTGEKVFLECVQDMDHENMFWYRQDPGLGLRLIYFSYDVKMKEKGDIPEGYSVSREKKERFSLILESASTNQTSMYLCASSSSEEKLFFGSGTQLSVL.

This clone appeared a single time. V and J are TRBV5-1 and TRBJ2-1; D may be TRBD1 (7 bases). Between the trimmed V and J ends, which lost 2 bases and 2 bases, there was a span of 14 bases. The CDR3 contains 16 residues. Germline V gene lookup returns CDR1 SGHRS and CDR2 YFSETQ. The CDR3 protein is CASSFPGGTTYNEQFF. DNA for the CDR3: TGCGCCAGCAGCTTTCCAGGGGGGACGACCTACAATGAGCAGTTCTTC.

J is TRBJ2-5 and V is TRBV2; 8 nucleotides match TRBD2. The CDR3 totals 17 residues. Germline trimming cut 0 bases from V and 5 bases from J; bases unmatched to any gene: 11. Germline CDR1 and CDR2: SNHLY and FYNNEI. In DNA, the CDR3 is TGTGCCAGCAGTGAAGCTTCGGGGGGGCCACCAGGGGAGACCCAGTACTTC. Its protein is CASSEASGGPPGETQYF.